A selection of T cell receptor beta chains follows, all from one sample in a study of cytomegalovirus exposure and HLA in healthy donors. Clones were read by immunoSEQ multiplex PCR, and TCRdb kept only the in-frame ones, dropping some. The sample comprises 130,000 or so clones, roughly 75% of which are singletons, and approximately 5% rests with the top ten. The source material was PBMCs. The receptors here all came from a young man in good health and CMV-seronegative. CDR3s include the opening cysteine and the closing phenylalanine or tryptophan. The order of the fields is D gene, clone size, J gene, V gene, CDR3 protein, CDR3 DNA. D genes are given only for firm matches. The size field is filled for only some rows; it gives once, few, many or a size class.

D: .
size: .
J: TRBJ2-5
V: TRBV13
CDR3: CASSLYDRLQETQYF
DNA: TGTGCCAGCAGCCTTTATGACAGATTACAAGAGACCCAGTACTTC

D: TRBD2
size: .
J: TRBJ2-2
V: TRBV5-1
CDR3: CASSLHSGPNTGELFF
DNA: TGCGCCAGCAGCCTTCATAGCGGGCCGAACACCGGGGAGCTGTTTTTT

D: .
size: .
J: TRBJ2-2
V: TRBV19
CDR3: CASTNLAGELFF
DNA: TGTGCCAGTACCAACCTAGCCGGGGAGCTGTTTTTT

D: .
size: .
J: TRBJ2-3
V: TRBV9
CDR3: CASSHPNTDTQYF
DNA: TGTGCCAGCAGCCACCCTAACACAGATACGCAGTATTTT

D: .
size: .
J: TRBJ2-1
V: TRBV5-1
CDR3: CASSLRTSYEQFF
DNA: TGCGCCAGCAGCTTAAGGACTTCCTATGAGCAGTTCTTC

D: .
size: .
J: TRBJ2-7
V: TRBV7-2
CDR3: CASSPAGTSYEQYF
DNA: TGTGCCAGCAGCCCGGCAGGGACTTCCTACGAGCAGTACTTC

D: .
size: .
J: TRBJ1-1
V: TRBV2
CDR3: CASHTGNTEAFF
DNA: TGTGCCAGTCATACCGGGAACACTGAAGCTTTCTTT

D: .
size: .
J: TRBJ1-2
V: TRBV28
CDR3: CASSSLVDSTNYGYTF
DNA: TGTGCCAGCAGTAGCTTGGTCGACTCAACTAACTATGGCTACACCTTC

D: TRBD1
size: .
J: TRBJ2-7
V: TRBV2
CDR3: CASSPPETGNREQYF
DNA: TGTGCCAGCAGTCCGCCCGAGACAGGGAATCGGGAGCAGTACTTC

D: .
size: once
J: TRBJ1-5
V: TRBV6-6
CDR3: CASSYQGYQPQHF
DNA: TGTGCCAGCAGTTACCAGGGCTATCAGCCCCAGCATTTT

D: .
size: .
J: TRBJ2-1
V: TRBV19
CDR3: CASSIAEGPNEQFF
DNA: TGTGCCAGTAGTATAGCGGAGGGGCCCAATGAGCAGTTCTTC